The following is a TCR beta chain sequence with its context. Its antigen is unidentified. Sequencing used immunoSEQ multiplex PCR; TCRdb keeps in-frame clones, though not all of them. The profile shows approximately 9,100 clones, roughly 90% of them singletons. Germline values: CDR1 SGHNT, CDR2 YYREEE (reference sequence). The V gene end was trimmed by 0 bases and the J gene end by 8 bases; junction bases not matched to a gene: 8. The CDR3 has 15 residues. The record originates from a study of STAT3 mutations in large granular lymphocyte leukemia. Study-level background: Canonical activating STAT3 mutations were detected in roughly half of the longitudinally sequenced T-LGLL patients.

Study findings and constraints: In T-cell large granular lymphocyte leukemia, about half of patients showed multiple immunodominant subclonotypes.

This rearrangement joins TRBV5-4 to TRBJ2-1; TRBD2 matches at 7 bases. This TCR derives from a man in his fifties or sixties with T-cell large granular lymphocyte leukemia. Some clones in this sample may be carry-over from other donors' samples. The specimen was peripheral blood mononuclear cells. In DNA, the CDR3 is TGTGCCAGCAGCTTGGGAGGGAGGGCCAAGGATGAGCAGTTCTTC. As protein: CASSLGGRAKDEQFF.